The rows below give T cell receptor beta chains drawn from one sample of a study of control samples from healthy donors and cancer patients. The table came from immunoSEQ multiplex PCR; TCRdb's copy has only in-frame clones and leaves some out. Of about 150,000 clones in the sample, 80% to 90% were seen once. Sample: blood. The receptors come from a man aged 18 to 35 in good health. Both conserved end residues are part of each CDR3. D genes are given only for firm matches. Part of the rows lack a size; the others show once, few, many or a class for expanded clones.

V gene,clone size,D gene,J gene,CDR3 protein,CDR3 DNA
TRBV29-1,-,TRBD1,TRBJ1-1,CSVRGGDRGPTEAFF,TGCAGCGTCCGAGGGGGGGACAGGGGGCCGACTGAAGCTTTCTTT
TRBV3-1/TRBV3-2,-,TRBD2,TRBJ2-7,CASSPSRWLAGVSYEQYF,TGTGCCAGCAGCCCCTCCCGGTGGCTAGCGGGGGTCTCCTACGAGCAGTACTTC
TRBV6-4,-,-,TRBJ2-3,CASRTGSLWYF,TGTGCCAGCAGGACAGGTTCCCTCTGGTATTTT
TRBV6-2/TRBV6-3,-,-,TRBJ1-6,CASSYTGIGNSPLHF,TGTGCCAGCAGTTATACTGGGATCGGGAATTCACCCCTCCACTTT
TRBV5-5,-,-,TRBJ2-1,CASSPDNYNEQFF,TGTGCCAGCAGCCCTGACAACTACAATGAGCAGTTCTTC
TRBV5-1,-,-,TRBJ2-2,CASSLRDHTGELFF,TGCGCCAGCAGCTTGAGGGACCACACCGGGGAGCTGTTTTTT
TRBV11-2,-,-,TRBJ1-2,CASSFGVANYGYTF,TGTGCCAGCAGCTTCGGGGTAGCTAACTATGGCTACACCTTC
TRBV19,-,-,TRBJ1-5,CASSIVRITNQPQHF,TGTGCCAGTAGTATAGTACGCATAACCAATCAGCCCCAGCATTTT
TRBV7-6,-,-,TRBJ1-3,CASSLGQISGNTIYF,TGTGCCAGCAGCTTGGGACAAATCTCTGGAAACACCATATATTTT
TRBV29-1,-,TRBD2,TRBJ2-1,CSVERGGGAPYNEQFF,TGCAGCGTTGAACGCGGCGGGGGGGCCCCCTACAATGAGCAGTTCTTC
TRBV6-6,-,-,TRBJ2-1,CASSYRDGYNEQFF,TGTGCCAGCAGTTACCGGGACGGGTACAATGAGCAGTTCTTC
TRBV27,-,-,TRBJ1-4,CASSLNGGPGEKLFF,TGTGCCAGCAGTTTGAATGGGGGTCCGGGGGAAAAACTGTTTTTT
TRBV19,-,-,TRBJ2-7,CASSIDINTYEQYF,TGTGCCAGTAGTATAGATATTAACACTTACGAGCAGTACTTC
TRBV4-3,-,TRBD2,TRBJ2-1,CASSLTSGSYNEQFF,TGCGCCAGCAGCCTGACTAGCGGCTCCTACAATGAGCAGTTCTTC
TRBV12-3/TRBV12-4,-,-,TRBJ2-5,CASRAGTEETQYF,TGTGCCAGCAGAGCCGGGACGGAAGAGACCCAGTACTTC
TRBV5-8,-,TRBD1,TRBJ2-4,CASKRYRGQGLVNIQYF,TGTGCCAGCAAGCGCTACCGGGGACAGGGTTTAGTAAACATTCAGTACTTC
TRBV7-9,-,TRBD1,TRBJ2-7,CASSDPGTGNPYEQYF,TGTGCCAGCAGCGATCCCGGGACAGGGAATCCCTACGAGCAGTACTTC
TRBV28,-,-,TRBJ1-1,CASRPERVTEAFF,TGTGCCAGCAGGCCCGAGAGGGTCACTGAAGCTTTCTTT
TRBV18,-,-,TRBJ2-1,CASSGLGNEQFF,TGTGCCAGCTCAGGGCTGGGGAATGAGCAGTTCTTC
TRBV18,-,-,TRBJ2-7,CASSPRDGVGEQYF,TGTGCCAGCTCACCTCGGGACGGAGTGGGCGAGCAGTACTTC
TRBV6-5,-,-,TRBJ1-2,CASSSGLLPNYGYTF,TGTGCCAGCAGCTCCGGGCTCCTTCCCAACTATGGCTACACCTTC
TRBV30,-,-,TRBJ2-2,CAWRDRLNTGELFF,TGTGCCTGGAGGGACCGTCTGAACACCGGGGAGCTGTTTTTT
TRBV18,-,TRBD1,TRBJ2-7,CASSPGPDRGLSEQYF,TGTGCCAGCTCACCGGGTCCGGACAGGGGGCTTTCCGAGCAGTACTTC
TRBV12-3/TRBV12-4,once,-,TRBJ2-5,CASSSLKTQYF,TGTGCCAGCAGTTCCCTCAAGACCCAGTACTTC
TRBV7-2,-,-,TRBJ2-5,CASSLDRAETQYF,TGTGCCAGCAGCTTAGATAGAGCAGAGACCCAGTACTTC
TRBV10-3,-,-,TRBJ2-7,CAISGLSYEQYF,TGTGCCATCAGTGGCCTCTCCTACGAGCAGTACTTC
TRBV19,-,-,TRBJ2-2,CASSIDRFSTGELFF,TGTGCCAGTAGTATCGACAGGTTTTCCACCGGGGAGCTGTTTTTT
TRBV19,-,TRBD1,TRBJ1-6,CATKRRQGIYNSPLHF,TGTGCCACAAAGAGAAGACAGGGAATCTATAATTCACCCCTCCACTTT
TRBV7-8,few,-,TRBJ1-5,CASSLSFGARGNQPQHF,TGTGCCAGCAGCTTATCCTTCGGGGCGAGGGGCAATCAGCCCCAGCATTTT
TRBV30,-,TRBD1,TRBJ1-5,CAWSLQGGQPQHF,TGTGCCTGGAGTTTACAGGGGGGTCAGCCCCAGCATTTT
TRBV12-3/TRBV12-4,-,-,TRBJ2-7,CASNIRGLDEQYF,TGTGCCAGCAATATTCGGGGTTTGGACGAGCAGTACTTC
TRBV6-2/TRBV6-3,-,TRBD2,TRBJ2-4,CASSWELAGGQAKNIQYF,TGTGCCAGCAGTTGGGAACTAGCGGGGGGGCAGGCCAAAAACATTCAGTACTTC
TRBV3-1/TRBV3-2,-,-,TRBJ1-6,CASSQENSPLHF,TGTGCCAGCAGCCAAGAGAATTCACCCCTCCACTTT
TRBV2,-,TRBD2,TRBJ2-7,CASSVGAGGGVYEQYF,TGTGCCAGCAGTGTCGGCGCCGGCGGGGGGGTCTACGAGCAGTACTTC
TRBV5-1,-,-,TRBJ2-2,CASSLSTGSNAGELFF,TGCGCCAGCAGCTTGTCCACCGGGTCCAACGCCGGGGAGCTGTTTTTT
TRBV7-2,-,-,TRBJ1-5,CASSLGGTGQPQHF,TGTGCCAGCAGCTTAGGAGGGACCGGTCAGCCCCAGCATTTT
TRBV6-5,-,-,TRBJ1-2,CASGIGGEGYGYTF,TGTGCCAGCGGGATTGGCGGAGAGGGCTATGGCTACACCTTC
TRBV9,-,TRBD1,TRBJ1-5,CASSQSGQGFEPQHF,TGTGCCAGCAGCCAATCTGGACAGGGATTTGAGCCCCAGCATTTT
TRBV15,once,-,TRBJ2-1,CATSRASGLSEQFF,TGTGCCACCAGCAGAGCCTCAGGGTTGAGTGAGCAGTTCTTC
TRBV13,-,TRBD2,TRBJ2-1,CASSLGLAGGNEQFF,TGTGCCAGCAGCTTAGGACTAGCGGGGGGCAATGAGCAGTTCTTC
TRBV6-6,-,-,TRBJ2-3,CASSSSPSTDTQYF,-
TRBV9,-,TRBD1,TRBJ2-2,CASSPTPGQVSTGELFF,TGTGCCAGCAGCCCCACACCGGGACAGGTTAGCACCGGGGAGCTGTTTTTT
TRBV6-5,-,TRBD1,TRBJ2-1,CASNSDRVNNEQFF,TGTGCCAGCAACTCAGACAGGGTAAACAATGAGCAGTTCTTC
TRBV6-6,once,-,TRBJ1-5,CASKVERAISAQHF,TGTGCCAGCAAGGTGGAAAGGGCTATTTCAGCCCAGCATTTT
TRBV6-2/TRBV6-3,-,-,TRBJ1-6,CASSSREQGFSSYNSPLHF,TGTGCCAGCAGTTCCCGGGAACAGGGCTTCAGCTCCTATAATTCACCCCTCCACTTT
TRBV5-1,-,-,TRBJ2-7,CASSLDSRSYEQYF,TGCGCCAGCAGCTTGGACAGTCGAAGCTACGAGCAGTACTTC
TRBV27,once,-,TRBJ1-4,CASSLGGLSEKLFF,TGTGCCAGCAGTTTAGGGGGTCTGAGTGAAAAACTGTTTTTT
TRBV11-2,once,TRBD1,TRBJ2-4,CASSRTSDRSLAKNIQYF,TGTGCCAGCAGCCGTACTTCGGACAGGTCATTAGCCAAAAACATTCAGTACTTC
TRBV18,-,-,TRBJ2-5,CASSLDRQETQYF,TGTGCCAGCTCACTCGACAGACAAGAGACCCAGTACTTC
TRBV28,-,-,TRBJ2-3,CASSLFTKSSTDTQYF,TGTGCCAGCAGTTTATTTACAAAGTCTAGCACAGATACGCAGTATTTT
TRBV14,-,-,TRBJ2-5,CASSSRRGETQYF,TGTGCCAGCAGCTCTCGGCGCGGGGAGACCCAGTACTTC
TRBV9,few,TRBD1,TRBJ2-1,CASSAPGTGNYNEQFF,TGTGCCAGCAGCGCCCCCGGGACAGGGAACTACAATGAGCAGTTCTTC
TRBV4-3,-,TRBD2,TRBJ2-3,CASSQDSLAGTPDTQYF,TGCGCCAGCAGCCAAGATAGCCTAGCGGGAACACCAGATACGCAGTATTTT
TRBV7-9,-,-,TRBJ1-4,CASTPLADLTKLFF,TGTGCCAGCACCCCCCTTGCAGACCTTACCAAACTGTTTTTT
TRBV27,-,-,TRBJ2-2,CASSILYTGELFF,TGTGCCAGCAGTATACTCTACACCGGGGAGCTGTTTTTT
TRBV5-5,-,TRBD2,TRBJ2-1,CASSVRLAHLYNEQFF,TGTGCCAGCAGCGTCCGACTAGCCCATCTCTACAATGAGCAGTTCTTC
TRBV7-2,-,TRBD1,TRBJ1-2,CASEGALYGYTF,TGTGCCAGCGAGGGGGCTTTATATGGCTACACCTTC
TRBV4-3,-,TRBD2,TRBJ2-7,CASSQDPSGGPYEQYF,TGCGCCAGCAGCCAAGACCCTAGCGGGGGGCCCTACGAGCAGTACTTC
TRBV7-2,once,TRBD1,TRBJ1-5,CASSLGTGGSYQPQHF,TGTGCCAGCAGCTTAGGGACAGGGGGCTCGTATCAGCCCCAGCATTTT
TRBV28,-,TRBD2,TRBJ2-2,CASGGLAGPGELFF,TGTGCCAGCGGCGGACTAGCGGGCCCCGGGGAGCTGTTTTTT